This TCR beta chain was profiled in a study of blood T cell repertoires in COVID-19. Study information: Material from acute and convalescent COVID-19 was sourced from the United States, Italy and Spain. From T cells, B-cell-depleted T cells, or PBMCs came the material, which was cDNA or gDNA.

Per the authors' pipeline: Estimation of nucleated cell counts was performed using reference gene primer amplification. Measured with immunoSEQ multiplex PCR; TCRdb has only the in-frame clones, and not every one. V, J and clone size were drawn from that table, and D and trimming were deduced from the DNA. The sample carries 350,000 to 450,000 clones, around 87% recorded once. Seattle participants joined during active infection and were tracked over time. With regard to this clone: This same CDR3 is encoded by further DNA sequences in the sample.

Germline V CDR1 and CDR2: SNHLY, FYNNEI. The CDR3 covers 13 residues. J was trimmed by 4 bases and V by 7 bases; bases with no gene match: 2. The TCR originated in an older woman with COVID-19, enrolled during active disease. The rearrangement links TRBV2 to TRBJ2-1, with 9 bases aligning to TRBD1. Material for sequencing was peripheral blood. In nucleotides, the CDR3 is TGTGCCAGCATCGGACAGGGGTACAATGAGCAGTTCTTC. Its translation is CASIGQGYNEQFF.